The table lists the clone carrying this T cell receptor (beta chain) with a few counts. This sample is drawn from a study of memory CD8 T cells in hepatitis C reinfection. CDR3 length: 15 amino acids. V lost 3 bases, J lost 7 bases, and 5 bases stayed unmatched. Per germline, CDR1 WSHSY and CDR2 SAAADI. Time point reported: pre-reinfection, 55 to 20 weeks before reinfection detection. The sorted cells went straight to TCR sequencing with no prior in vitro expansion. Libraries were prepared by immunoSEQ multiplex PCR; TCRdb keeps only in-frame clonotypes and omits some of them. The sample lists approximately 50,000 clones; over 85% were seen once.

The receptor was isolated from a man aged 18 to 35 with hepatitis C virus infection. The chain combines TRBV10-2 with TRBJ2-1, with TRBD1 matching 11 bases. Specimen: naive CD8+ T cells sorted from blood. The CDR3 nucleotides read TGCGCCAGCAGTGACGGGACAGGGGGGTCGAATGAGCAGTTCTTC. Its translation is CASSDGTGGSNEQFF.